Each of the 15 T cell receptor beta chains below was sequenced from the same sample in a study of T cells expressing NK-cell markers. TCRdb reprocessed the 5' RACE reads and stores each CDR3 protein as one record, lacking DNA. Across roughly 380,000 distinct CDR3 sequences, the top ten clones capture 5.2% of the sample. What was sequenced was blood T cells: a sorted CD56 or NKG2C T cell subset, CD4+ or CD8+ T cells, or bulk PBMC T cells (not recorded which). The receptor set was obtained from a man between 18 and 69 years old in good health.

The chain's CDR3 is CASGPRTGGDTQYF. The rearrangement joins TRBV12-5 to TRBJ2-3; the D call of TRBD1 rests on TCRdb alone, since no DNA is present to check it. Germline V lookup: CDR1 LGHNT, CDR2 FRNRAP. There are 14 residues in the CDR3.

The V and J genes are TRBV7-2 and TRBJ2-2. Germline loops: CDR1 SGHTA, CDR2 FQGNSA. This CDR3 is built from 15 residues. The CDR3 loop is CASNNNLAGTGELFF.

The chain couples TRBV6-1 to TRBJ2-4; TCRdb proposes TRBD1, but this gene call is untestable without DNA. This CDR3 contains 13 residues. Germline lookup yields CDR1 MNHNS and CDR2 SASEGT. Here the CDR3 reads CATARGALNIQYF.

The J gene is TRBJ2-1, the V gene TRBV11-3; absent DNA, TCRdb's TRBD2 call cannot be checked. CDR3 length: 13 residues. Germline V gene sequence: CDR1 SGHNT, CDR2 YENEEA. The CDR3 reads CASSFPLAGEQFF. Supplemented by reference TRBV11-3 and TRBJ2-1, the full variable domain reads EAGVVQSPRYKIIEKKQPVAFWCNPISGHNTLYWYLQNLGQGPELLIRYENEEAVDDSQLPKDRFSAERLKGVDSTLKIQPAELGDSAVYLCASSFPLAGEQFFGPGTRLTVL.

The rearrangement links TRBV27 to TRBJ2-7; checking the TCRdb D call of TRBD1 is not possible without DNA. The CDR3 is 15 residues long. From germline, CDR1 is MNHEY and CDR2 SMNVEV (reference sequence). The CDR3 sequence: CASGRGERATYEQYF.

The chain recombines TRBV19 with TRBJ1-5; no DNA is available, so the TRBD1 call from TCRdb remains unchecked. Germline V CDR1 and CDR2: LNHDA, SQIVND (reference sequence). This CDR3 has 14 amino acids. CDR3 protein: CASFDRGGNQPQHF.

This rearrangement joins TRBV5-4 to TRBJ2-3; absent DNA, TCRdb's TRBD2 call cannot be checked. The CDR3 has 15 amino acids. CDR1 and CDR2 (germline): SGHNT, YYREEE (reference sequence). The CDR3: CASSQTSSVADTQYF.

The chain combines TRBV20-1 with TRBJ2-7; the TRBD1 assignment by TCRdb is unverifiable without DNA. CDR1 and CDR2 from the germline V gene are DFQATT and SNEGSKA (reference sequence). This CDR3 has 16 amino acids. The CDR3 loop is CSARGTGEEYIYEQYF.

The chain carries TRBV7-9 and TRBJ2-2; TCRdb designates TRBD1, a call that cannot be tested without DNA. Germline loops: CDR1 SEHNR, CDR2 FQNEAQ (reference sequence). The CDR3 totals 17 residues. The CDR3 is CASSLIRDSANTGELFF.

CDR3: CASSQPPGTDTQYF. This chain links TRBV9 with TRBJ2-3; TCRdb proposes TRBD1, but this gene call is untestable without DNA. The CDR3 length is 14 residues. The germline CDR1 and CDR2 sequences are SGDLS and YYNGEE.

This rearrangement joins TRBV12-5 to TRBJ2-7; the TCRdb call, TRBD1, lacks DNA for checking. CDR3 length equals 14 residues. Germline lookup yields CDR1 LGHNT and CDR2 FRNRAP. This CDR3 reads CASGPGQGAHEQYF.

This rearrangement joins TRBV5-6 to TRBJ2-5; TCRdb's assignment of TRBD2 cannot be checked, as there is no DNA. Germline values: CDR1 SGHDT, CDR2 YYEEEE. This CDR3 region has 16 residues. CDR3 sequence: CASSLEAGGLRMTQYF. The entire variable domain, with the rest obtained from reference TRBV5-6 and TRBJ2-5, is as follows: DAGVTQSPTHLIKTRGQQVTLRCSPKSGHDTVSWYQQALGQGPQFIFQYYEEEERQRGNFPDRFSGHQFPNYSSELNVNALLLGDSALYLCASSLEAGGLRMTQYFGPGTRLLVL.

This chain connects TRBV12-3 or TRBV12-4 to TRBJ2-5. This CDR3 has 14 residues. CDR3 sequence: CASSLVSHQETQYF.

The gene calls are TRBV5-6 and TRBJ2-1; TCRdb's D call of TRBD1 is untestable without DNA. CDR3 length: 17 residues. Germline V CDR1 and CDR2: SGHDT, YYEEEE. CDR3 sequence: CASTLDRGGKKYNEQFF. Variable domain in full (rest from reference TRBV5-6 and TRBJ2-1): DAGVTQSPTHLIKTRGQQVTLRCSPKSGHDTVSWYQQALGQGPQFIFQYYEEEERQRGNFPDRFSGHQFPNYSSELNVNALLLGDSALYLCASTLDRGGKKYNEQFFGPGTRLTVL.

The genes are TRBV27 and TRBJ2-5; TCRdb picks TRBD1, but there is no DNA to check that call. The CDR3 is 14 residues long. In germline, CDR1 is MNHEY, CDR2 SMNVEV (reference sequence). Here the CDR3 reads CASSLGQPGETQYF.